This TCR beta chain originates from a study of T-cell reconstitution after alpha-beta-depleted transplantation in children. This clonotype was seen only a few times. Its antigen is unknown. Study-wide findings and caveats: T-cell counts and diversity were attributed mostly to newly produced T cells one year after transplant.

Preparation of the TCRbeta library involved a method that used unique molecular identifiers. TCRdb re-called the PCR reads through MiXCR, storing one row per CDR3 protein. The sample has 490,000 or so distinct CDR3 sequences, 10% seen once; the top ten hold just over 2%. The source material was PBMCs, sampled before TCRalphabeta/CD19-depleted stem cell transplant. The sequence derives from a child aged 2-15 years with inherited bone marrow failure, due to receive a stem cell transplant.

The CDR3 sequence: CASSLARGQGGNEQFF. In nucleotides, the CDR3 is TGTGCCAGCAGTTTAGCTCGCGGACAGGGAGGCAATGAGCAGTTCTTC. The chain carries TRBV12-3 or TRBV12-4 and TRBJ2-1, with 8 nucleotides matching TRBD1. J was trimmed by 6 bases and V by 0 bases; bases with no gene match: 7. The CDR3 sequence is 16 residues long.